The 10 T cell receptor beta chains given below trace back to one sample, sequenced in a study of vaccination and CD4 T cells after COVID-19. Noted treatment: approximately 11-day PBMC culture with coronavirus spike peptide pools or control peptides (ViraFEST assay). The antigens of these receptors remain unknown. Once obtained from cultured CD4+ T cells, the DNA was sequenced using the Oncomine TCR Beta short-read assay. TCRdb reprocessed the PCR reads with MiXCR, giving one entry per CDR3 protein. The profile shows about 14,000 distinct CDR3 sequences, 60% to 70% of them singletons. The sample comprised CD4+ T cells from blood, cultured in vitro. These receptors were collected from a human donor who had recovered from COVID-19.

The CDR3 sequence is CASGVPGQGLSTDTQYF. In nucleotides, the CDR3 is TGCGCCAGCGGGGTACCGGGACAGGGGCTGAGCACAGATACGCAGTATTTT. The V call is TRBV4-1, the J call TRBJ2-3, with 10 bases that match TRBD1. CDR3 length: 17 residues. CDR1 is MGHRA and CDR2 is YSYEKL in the germline V gene. The trim removed 8 bases at V and 0 bases at J, leaving 11 bases unmatched.

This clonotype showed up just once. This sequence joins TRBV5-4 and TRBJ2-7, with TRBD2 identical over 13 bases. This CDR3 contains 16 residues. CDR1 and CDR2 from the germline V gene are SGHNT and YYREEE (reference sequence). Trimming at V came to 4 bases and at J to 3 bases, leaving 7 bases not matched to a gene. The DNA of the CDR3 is TGTGCCAGCAGCCCCGGACTAGCGGGAGCGGTCTACGAGCAGTACTTC. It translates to CASSPGLAGAVYEQYF.

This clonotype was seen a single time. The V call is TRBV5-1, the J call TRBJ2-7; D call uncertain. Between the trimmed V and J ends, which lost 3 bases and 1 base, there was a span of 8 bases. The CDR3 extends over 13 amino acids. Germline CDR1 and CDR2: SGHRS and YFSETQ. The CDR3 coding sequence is TGCGCCAGCAGCTCTGGGGATTCCTACGAGCAGTACTTC. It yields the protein CASSSGDSYEQYF.

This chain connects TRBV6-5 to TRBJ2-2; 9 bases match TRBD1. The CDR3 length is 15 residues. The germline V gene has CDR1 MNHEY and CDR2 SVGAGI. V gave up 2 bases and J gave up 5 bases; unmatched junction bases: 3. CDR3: CASSYTGGGTGELFF. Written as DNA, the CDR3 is TGTGCCAGCAGTTACACAGGGGGCGGGACCGGGGAGCTGTTTTTT.

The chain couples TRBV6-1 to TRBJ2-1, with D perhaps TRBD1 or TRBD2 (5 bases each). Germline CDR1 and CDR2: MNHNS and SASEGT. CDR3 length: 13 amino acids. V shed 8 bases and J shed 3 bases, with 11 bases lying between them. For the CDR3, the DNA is TGTGCCAGCGGGACGGTCTTCTACAATGAGCAGTTCTTC. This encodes CASGTVFYNEQFF.

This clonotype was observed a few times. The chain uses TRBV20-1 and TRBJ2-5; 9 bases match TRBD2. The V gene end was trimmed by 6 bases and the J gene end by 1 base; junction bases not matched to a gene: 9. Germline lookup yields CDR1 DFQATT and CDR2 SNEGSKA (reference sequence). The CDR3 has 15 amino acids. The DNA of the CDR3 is TGCAGTGCCCGACCGACTAGCGGAGCCCAAGAGACCCAGTACTTC. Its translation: CSARPTSGAQETQYF.

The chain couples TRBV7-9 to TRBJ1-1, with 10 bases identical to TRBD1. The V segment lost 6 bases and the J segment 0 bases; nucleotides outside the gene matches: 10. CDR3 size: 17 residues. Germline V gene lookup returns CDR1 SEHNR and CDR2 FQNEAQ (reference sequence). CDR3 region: CASREDRGRGMNTEAFF. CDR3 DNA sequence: TGTGCCAGCAGGGAAGACAGGGGGCGCGGAATGAACACTGAAGCTTTCTTT.

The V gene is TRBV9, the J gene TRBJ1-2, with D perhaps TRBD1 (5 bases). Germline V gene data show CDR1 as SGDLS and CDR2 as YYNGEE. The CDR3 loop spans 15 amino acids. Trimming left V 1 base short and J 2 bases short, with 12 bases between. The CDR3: CASSVSGTVNYGYTF. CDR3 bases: TGTGCCAGCAGCGTAAGTGGGACGGTAAACTATGGCTACACCTTC.

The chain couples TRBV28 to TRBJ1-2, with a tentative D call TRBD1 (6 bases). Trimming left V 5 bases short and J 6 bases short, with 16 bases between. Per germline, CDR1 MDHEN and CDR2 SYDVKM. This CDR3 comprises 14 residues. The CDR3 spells CASSIPGGANGYTF. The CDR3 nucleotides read TGTGCCAGCAGTATCCCCGGGGGGGCAAATGGCTACACCTTC.

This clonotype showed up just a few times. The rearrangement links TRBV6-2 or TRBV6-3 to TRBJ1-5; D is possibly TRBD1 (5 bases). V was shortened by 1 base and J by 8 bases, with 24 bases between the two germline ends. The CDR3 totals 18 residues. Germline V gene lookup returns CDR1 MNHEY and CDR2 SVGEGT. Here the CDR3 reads CASSYLQRAWGLQKPQHF. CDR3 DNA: TGTGCCAGCAGTTACTTGCAGAGAGCCTGGGGGTTGCAAAAGCCCCAGCATTTT.